This TCR beta chain was sequenced for a study of T cell changes during pregnancy in multiple sclerosis. Generated by immunoSEQ multiplex PCR, the TCRdb table keeps only in-frame clones and is missing some. Among 37,000 or so clones listed, 90% were seen once. Germline assignment: CDR1 LNHDA and CDR2 SQIVND (reference sequence). This CDR3 contains 12 residues. V was trimmed by 5 bases and J by 7 bases, leaving 12 bases between them. The source of this sequence is a female donor with multiple sclerosis, enrolled in a pregnancy study. The chain has TRBV19 and TRBJ2-7; tentative D call: TRBD2 (6 bases). The sequencing used CD4+ T cells from peripheral blood mononuclear cells, collected in the second trimester of pregnancy. CDR3 amino acids: CASSVNRGEQYF. CDR3 bases: TGTGCCAGTAGTGTAAACCGGGGGGAGCAGTACTTC.